This T cell receptor (beta chain) was observed in a study of shared clonotypes between healthy human individuals. This clone was seen only once. Produced via immunoSEQ multiplex PCR; TCRdb's table is partial and in-frame only. The data show about 2.3 million clones, with 85% to 95% seen just once and about 0.37% held by the top ten. The CDR3 consists of 13 residues. The germline gives CDR1 SNHLY, CDR2 FYNNEI. V was cut by 6 bases and J by 5 bases, with 12 bases left in between. The TCR originated in a man between 18 and 29 years old in good health. Some clones in this sample may be carry-over from other donors' samples. The chain links TRBV2 to TRBJ2-3; possible D gene TRBD2, 5 bases. The sequencing input was naive CD4+ T cells from PBMCs. Sample subset: CD45RA+ positively selected. CDR3 DNA: TGTGCCAGCAGCATAGAGGCGGGAGATACGCAGTATTTT. Protein product: CASSIEAGDTQYF.